The next 29 T cell receptor beta chains were all read from a single sample in a study of cytomegalovirus exposure and HLA in healthy donors listed by TCRdb under 2017. Preparation of the library involved the immunoSEQ multiplex PCR assay. The multiplex PCR relied on a mix of 60 forward primers for TCR Vbeta segments and 13 reverse primers for TCR Jbeta segments. Held by TCRdb, this immuneACCESS table contains in-frame sequences only and omits some clones. Under half of the omission traces to an unresolved V gene where checked; the cause of the rest is unknown. The sample contains some 180,000 clones, roughly 85% of them found a single time. The top ten clonotypes cover 2.3% of the sample. Input material: PBMCs. The receptors originated from a woman aged 45-60 years in good health and CMV-seronegative.

This clone was counted a single time. The chain uses TRBV18 and TRBJ1-5; tentatively, D is TRBD1 (5 bases). Germline loops: CDR1 KGHSH, CDR2 LQKENI. This CDR3 has 15 residues. The V and J ends lost 1 base and 7 bases respectively, with 14 bases between them. The CDR3 region has the DNA TGTGCCAGCTCACCACGTCAAGGCAGGGTGCAGCCCCAGCATTTT. Protein sequence: CASSPRQGRVQPQHF. Looking up the rest from reference TRBV18 and TRBJ1-5 gives the full variable domain: NAGVMQNPRHLVRRRGQEARLRCSPMKGHSHVYWYRQLPEEGLKFMVYLQKENIIDESGMPKERFSAEFPKEGPSILRIQQVVRGDSAAYFCASSPRQGRVQPQHFGDGTRLSIL.

This sequence joins TRBV28 and TRBJ2-3; TRBD1 might be the D (5 bases). The CDR3 is 14 amino acids. Germline lookup yields CDR1 MDHEN and CDR2 SYDVKM. Trimming cost V 6 bases and J 2 bases, with 12 bases left between them. CDR3 sequence (DNA): TGTGCCAGCAGACTACAGGACCACACAGATACGCAGTATTTT. Translated: CASRLQDHTDTQYF.

This clone was detected once. V gene TRBV4-2 combines with J gene TRBJ1-5; D is unresolved. V was pared by 4 bases and J by 1 base, with 14 bases between. The germline CDR1 and CDR2 sequences are LGHNA and YNFKEQ. The CDR3 loop spans 16 amino acids. This CDR3 reads CASSPVDSESNQPQHF. The CDR3 bases are TGTGCCAGCAGCCCTGTGGACTCCGAAAGCAATCAGCCCCAGCATTTT.

With regard to this clone: Additional DNA sequences in this sample encode the identical CDR3. This chain links TRBV5-1 with TRBJ2-5; 11 bases agree with TRBD2. The V gene end was trimmed by 2 bases and the J gene end by 5 bases; junction bases not matched to a gene: 5. CDR3 length: 15 amino acids. Germline V gene sequence: CDR1 SGHRS, CDR2 YFSETQ. The CDR3 reads CASSFGLAGGETQYF. The CDR3, as DNA: TGCGCCAGCAGCTTCGGACTAGCGGGTGGGGAGACCCAGTACTTC.

The chain employs TRBV7-2 and TRBJ2-7, with D maybe TRBD2 (5 bases). The V gene lost 3 bases and the J gene lost 3 bases, with 18 bases spanning the gap. CDR3 size: 16 residues. Germline V gene lookup returns CDR1 SGHTA and CDR2 FQGNSA. The CDR3 DNA is TGTGCCAGCAGCTTCCTTGGGAGACTGGGCAACTACGAGCAGTACTTC. Amino acid sequence: CASSFLGRLGNYEQYF.

The rearrangement joins TRBV11-2 to TRBJ2-7; D gene unclear. Germline assignment: CDR1 SGHAT and CDR2 FQNNGV. This CDR3 is built from 13 residues. The V and J ends lost 1 base and 5 bases respectively, with 9 bases between them. CDR3 loop: CASSLGMSDEQYF. The CDR3 region has the DNA TGTGCCAGCAGCTTAGGTATGTCGGACGAGCAGTACTTC.

The chain is built from TRBV5-6 and TRBJ2-5; 8 nucleotides agree with TRBD1. In germline, CDR1 is SGHDT, CDR2 YYEEEE. This CDR3 contains 14 residues. The ends lost 4 bases at V and 5 bases at J; junction bases unmatched: 7. The CDR3 spells CASSQSGGAETQYF. The DNA for the CDR3 is TGTGCCAGCAGCCAGTCAGGGGGCGCGGAGACCCAGTACTTC.

This clone has just one count. This rearrangement joins TRBV28 to TRBJ2-4; TRBD1 matches at 8 bases. V shed 2 bases and J 9 bases; nucleotides not matched to a gene: 3. The CDR3 loop spans 13 amino acids. CDR1 and CDR2 from the germline V gene are MDHEN and SYDVKM. The CDR3 region has the DNA TGTGCCAGCAGTTTAAGACAGGGGCTCATTCAGTACTTC. It translates to CASSLRQGLIQYF.

This chain connects TRBV2 to TRBJ2-5; D possibly corresponds to TRBD2 (6 bases). Trimming stripped 6 bases from V and 5 bases from J, with 19 bases between. Germline CDR1 is SNHLY and CDR2 is FYNNEI. The CDR3 contains 15 residues. The CDR3 reads CASREEGLRGETQYF. The CDR3 DNA is TGTGCCAGCAGAGAGGAGGGGCTCCGGGGGGAGACCCAGTACTTC.

The V gene is TRBV7-9, the J gene TRBJ2-5; TRBD1 matches 7 bases. The J call may be wrong; the DNA end is better matched by TRBJ2-7. The germline V gene encodes CDR1 SEHNR and CDR2 FQNEAQ (reference sequence). The CDR3 length is 16 residues. DNA of the CDR3: TGTGCCAGCAGCCCCCTACTGGGACAGCAACCTTTCGAGCAGTACTTC. Amino acids: CASSPLLGQQPFEQYF.

The chain is built from TRBV6-1 and TRBJ1-2; D ambiguous. The germline CDR1 and CDR2 sequences are MNHNS and SASEGT. The V end lost 1 base, the J end lost 4 bases, and 13 bases lay between the germline ends. The length of the CDR3 is 15 residues. Here the CDR3 reads CASSEGLGRSYGYTF. The CDR3 DNA reads as TGTGCCAGCAGTGAAGGGTTGGGGAGGAGCTATGGCTACACCTTC.

This chain uses TRBV7-2 with TRBJ1-2, with unresolved D. Per the germline V gene, CDR1 is SGHTA and CDR2 is FQGNSA. CDR3 length: 11 residues. Trimming stripped 8 bases from V and 2 bases from J, with 6 bases between. The CDR3 here is CASGQNYGYTF. CDR3 coding DNA: TGTGCCAGCGGCCAGAACTATGGCTACACCTTC. The whole variable domain, remainder taken from reference TRBV7-2 and TRBJ1-2, is GAGVSQSPSNKVTEKGKDVELRCDPISGHTALYWYRQSLGQGLEFLIYFQGNSAPDKSGLPSDRFSAERTGGSVSTLTIQRTQQEDSAVYLCASGQNYGYTFGSGTRLTVV.

This chain joins TRBV11-2 and TRBJ1-1, with D tentatively TRBD1 (6 bases). V gave up 4 bases and J gave up 3 bases, with 18 bases separating them. The germline V gene encodes CDR1 SGHAT and CDR2 FQNNGV. This CDR3 is built from 16 residues. The CDR3 coding sequence is TGTGCCAGCAGCTCCCAGTTGGGGGCCGGAGACACTGAAGCTTTCTTT. It specifies CASSSQLGAGDTEAFF. Supplemented by reference TRBV11-2 and TRBJ1-1, the full variable domain reads EAGVAQSPRYKIIEKRQSVAFWCNPISGHATLYWYQQILGQGPKLLIQFQNNGVVDDSQLPKDRFSAERLKGVDSTLKIQPAKLEDSAVYLCASSSQLGAGDTEAFFGQGTRLTVV.

The chain employs TRBV9 and TRBJ2-2; 7 bases match TRBD2. Germline CDR1 and CDR2: SGDLS and YYNGEE. The CDR3 contains 16 residues. The junction had 5 bases not matched to a gene; V was cut back by 0 bases and J by 3 bases. CDR3 nucleotides: TGTGCCAGCAGCGTAGGTTCTAGCGGATACACCGGGGAGCTGTTTTTT. This encodes CASSVGSSGYTGELFF.

The gene calls are TRBV7-9 and TRBJ2-1; no definite D call. The V and J ends lost 0 bases and 0 bases respectively, with 12 bases between them. Germline V gives CDR1 SEHNR, CDR2 FQNEAQ (reference sequence). The CDR3 sequence is 17 residues long. CDR3 residues: CASSLALGSSSYNEQFF. The CDR3 bases are TGTGCCAGCAGCTTAGCGCTAGGCTCGAGCTCCTACAATGAGCAGTTCTTC.

V and J are TRBV19 and TRBJ1-5; D perhaps matches TRBD1 (5 bases). This CDR3 region has 16 residues. Trimming took 3 bases from V and 4 from J, leaving 16 bases between them. Germline V lookup: CDR1 LNHDA, CDR2 SQIVND (reference sequence). CDR3 coding DNA: TGTGCCAGTAGTATGGGGGGTTTCGAGGGAAATCAGCCCCAGCATTTT. The encoded protein is CASSMGGFEGNQPQHF.

This clone was detected once. This chain links TRBV4-3 with TRBJ2-1, with 7 bases aligning to TRBD1. This CDR3 contains 21 residues. Germline trimming cut 2 bases from V and 4 bases from J; bases unmatched to any gene: 23. Germline lookup yields CDR1 LGHNA and CDR2 YSLEER. CDR3 sequence reads: CASSQTGTDSRRSFLYNEQFF. The CDR3 coding sequence is TGCGCCAGCAGCCAAACCGGGACAGACTCCCGGCGGTCGTTTTTATACAATGAGCAGTTCTTC.

This chain uses TRBV20-1 with TRBJ1-5, with unresolved D. Germline V gene lookup returns CDR1 DFQATT and CDR2 SNEGSKA (reference sequence). Trimming took off 8 bases at V and 5 bases at J, with 4 bases between the two ends. CDR3 size: 9 residues. This chain's CDR3 is CSRDQPQHF. As DNA, the CDR3 is TGCAGTAGAGATCAGCCCCAGCATTTT.

This clone was found once. J is TRBJ1-1 and V is TRBV4-1, with 11 bases fitting TRBD1. The length of the CDR3 is 15 residues. Looked up from germline, CDR1 is MGHRA and CDR2 is YSYEKL. The V segment lost 4 bases and the J segment 3 bases; nucleotides outside the gene matches: 4. In nucleotides, the CDR3 is TGCGCCAGCAGCCGGGGGACAGGGGGGTACACTGAAGCTTTCTTT. The encoded protein is CASSRGTGGYTEAFF.

This clone was seen more than once but under ten times. The CDR3 DNA reads TGTGCCAGCAGCCCTATAGACAGGGTAGGAAGAGATACGCAGTATTTT. It yields the protein CASSPIDRVGRDTQYF. J is TRBJ2-3 and V is TRBV7-8; 7 bases map to TRBD1. In germline, CDR1 is SGHVS, CDR2 FQNEAQ. The CDR3 is 16 residues long. V shed 5 bases, J shed 5 bases, and the junction held 13 bases outside the gene matches. Full variable domain (remainder filled in from reference TRBV7-8 and TRBJ2-3): GAGVSQSPRYKVAKRGQDVALRCDPISGHVSLFWYQQALGQGPEFLTYFQNEAQLDKSGLPSDRFFAERPEGSVSTLKIQRTQQEDSAVYLCASSPIDRVGRDTQYFGPGTRLTVL.

There are a few counts of this clone. The chain is built from TRBV5-4 and TRBJ1-4; 7 bases align to TRBD1. The CDR3 runs to 17 residues. CDR1 is SGHNT, CDR2 YYREEE, per germline (reference sequence). The V gene end was trimmed by 4 bases and the J gene end by 0 bases; junction bases not matched to a gene: 9. In DNA form, the CDR3 reads TGTGCCAGCAGCGGGGGACAGAGCGATCCAACTAATGAAAAACTGTTTTTT. This gives the protein CASSGGQSDPTNEKLFF.

A few counts support this clone. J is TRBJ1-2 and V is TRBV6-6, with D unresolved. The CDR3 totals 13 residues. The ends were cut back, 8 bases at V and 4 bases at J, with 14 bases in the middle. Germline V gives CDR1 MNHNY, CDR2 SVGAGI (reference sequence). The CDR3 DNA is TGTGCCAGCGGACTACAGCGGGGCTATGGCTACACCTTC. It translates to CASGLQRGYGYTF.

The rearrangement links TRBV6-1 to TRBJ1-5; no clear D gene. The CDR3 extends over 14 amino acids. Germline V gives CDR1 MNHNS, CDR2 SASEGT. With 2 bases removed from V and 0 bases from J, the gap between germline ends came to 5 bases. The CDR3 DNA reads TGTGCCAGCAGTGAATCGTCTAGCAATCAGCCCCAGCATTTT. It encodes CASSESSSNQPQHF.

The chain employs TRBV28 and TRBJ1-1; a possible D gene is TRBD1 (6 bases). Between the trimmed V and J ends, which lost 2 bases and 0 bases, there was a span of 10 bases. CDR1 and CDR2 (germline): MDHEN, SYDVKM. The CDR3 is 15 residues long. CDR3 amino acids: CASSLPGAMNTEAFF. CDR3 nucleotides: TGTGCCAGCAGTTTACCAGGGGCCATGAACACTGAAGCTTTCTTT.

The chain is built from TRBV6-5 and TRBJ1-3; possibly TRBD1 for D (5 bases). Trimming shortened V by 8 bases and J by 0 bases, and 11 bases separated the two germline ends. The CDR3 runs 14 residues. Germline assignment: CDR1 MNHEY and CDR2 SVGAGI. The CDR3 DNA follows: TGTGCCAGCTTCTCGGACATCTCTGGAAACACCATATATTTT. As protein: CASFSDISGNTIYF.

As for this clone: One end of the junction varies from germline; a read error may be responsible. V and J are TRBV19 and TRBJ1-1; tentative D call: TRBD1 (6 bases). The germline gives CDR1 LNHDA, CDR2 SQIVND (reference sequence). This CDR3 comprises 13 residues. CDR3 coding DNA: TGTGCCAGTAGTTACGGACAGTCGGCTGAAGCTTCCTTT. Its protein is CASSYGQSAEASF.

The chain employs TRBV7-8 and TRBJ1-6; D gene unclear. V was shortened by 5 bases and J by 8 bases, with 13 bases between the two germline ends. The V gene's germline CDR1 is SGHVS and CDR2 FQNEAQ. The CDR3 loop spans 14 amino acids. The CDR3 loop reads CASSVTTTYSPLHF. CDR3 bases: TGTGCCAGCAGCGTAACCACAACCTATTCACCCCTCCACTTT.

This sequence joins TRBV7-2 and TRBJ2-1; D is possibly TRBD2 (6 bases). The CDR3 extends over 14 amino acids. Germline loops: CDR1 SGHTA, CDR2 FQGNSA. V lost 5 bases, J lost 9 bases, and 17 bases lay in between. CDR3 nucleotide sequence: TGTGCCAGCAGCCTAATGAGACTAGTGAGTGAGCAGTTCTTC. Its translation: CASSLMRLVSEQFF.

This clone has a single count. The genes are TRBV7-7 and TRBJ2-5, with D maybe TRBD2 (7 bases). The CDR3 extends over 15 amino acids. The ends were cut back, 3 bases at V and 4 bases at J, with 15 bases in the middle. CDR1 SSHAT and CDR2 FNYEAQ come from the germline V gene (reference sequence). The CDR3 DNA follows: TGTGCCAGCAGCTTCAACAAGGGGGGGGGAGAGACCCAGTACTTC. Protein: CASSFNKGGGETQYF. Supplemented by reference TRBV7-7 and TRBJ2-5, the full variable domain reads GAGVSQSPRYKVTKRGQDVTLRCDPISSHATLYWYQQALGQGPEFLTYFNYEAQPDKSGLPSDRFSAERPEGSISTLTIQRTEQRDSAMYRCASSFNKGGGETQYFGPGTRLLVL.